The T cell receptor (beta chain) under discussion was sequenced for a study of blood T cell repertoires in COVID-19. The wider study: Collection of acute and convalescent COVID-19 samples took place in the United States, Italy and Spain.

The CDR3 covers 17 residues. CDR1 is MDHEN and CDR2 is SYDVKM in the germline V gene. The V and J ends lost 7 bases and 7 bases, in that order; junction bases with no gene match: 18. Original processing notes: Reference gene primer amplification yielded estimated nucleated cell counts. Using immunoSEQ multiplex PCR, the repertoire was profiled, and TCRdb retains in-frame clones only, with some absent. V and J calls and clone size are those listed in that table; D and trimming were worked out from the DNA. The sample includes around 260,000 clones, roughly 88% of them seen just once. The source is a woman aged 25 to 39 with active or convalescent COVID-19. The rearrangement links TRBV28 to TRBJ2-1, with 8 positions matching TRBD2. Sequencing used peripheral blood. CDR3: CASISPGAGGAGNEQFF. In nucleotides, the CDR3 is TGTGCCAGCATCTCCCCGGGGGCGGGGGGCGCGGGGAATGAGCAGTTCTTC.